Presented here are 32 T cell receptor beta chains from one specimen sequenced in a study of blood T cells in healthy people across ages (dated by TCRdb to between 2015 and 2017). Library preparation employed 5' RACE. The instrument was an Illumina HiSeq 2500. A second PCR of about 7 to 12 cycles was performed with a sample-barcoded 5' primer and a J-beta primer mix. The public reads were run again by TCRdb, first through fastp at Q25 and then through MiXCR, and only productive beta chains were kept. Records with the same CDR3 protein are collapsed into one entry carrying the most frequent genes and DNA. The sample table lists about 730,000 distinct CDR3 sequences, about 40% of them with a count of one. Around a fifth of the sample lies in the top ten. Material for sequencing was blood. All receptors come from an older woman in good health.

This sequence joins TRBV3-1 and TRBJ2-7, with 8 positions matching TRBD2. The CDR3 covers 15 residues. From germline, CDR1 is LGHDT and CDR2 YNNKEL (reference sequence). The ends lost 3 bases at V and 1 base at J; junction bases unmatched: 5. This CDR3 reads CASSHVGGRSYEQYF. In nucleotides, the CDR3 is TGTGCCAGCAGCCACGTGGGCGGGAGGTCCTACGAGCAGTACTTC.

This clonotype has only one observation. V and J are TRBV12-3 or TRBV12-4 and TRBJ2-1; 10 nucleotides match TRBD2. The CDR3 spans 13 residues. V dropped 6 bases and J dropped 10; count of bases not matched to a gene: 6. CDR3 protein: CASSPGLAREQFF. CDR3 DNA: TGTGCCAGCAGCCCGGGACTAGCGAGGGAGCAGTTCTTC.

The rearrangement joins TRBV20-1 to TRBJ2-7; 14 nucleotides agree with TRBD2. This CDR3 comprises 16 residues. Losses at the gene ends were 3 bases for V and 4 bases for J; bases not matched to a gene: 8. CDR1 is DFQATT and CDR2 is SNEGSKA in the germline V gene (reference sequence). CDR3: CSARTSGRVGAYEQYF. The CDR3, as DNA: TGCAGTGCTAGGACTAGCGGGAGGGTTGGGGCTTACGAGCAGTACTTC.

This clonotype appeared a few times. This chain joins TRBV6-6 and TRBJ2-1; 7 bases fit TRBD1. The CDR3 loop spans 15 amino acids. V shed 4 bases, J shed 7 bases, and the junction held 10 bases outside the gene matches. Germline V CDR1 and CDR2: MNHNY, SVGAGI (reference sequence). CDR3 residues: CASSWTGTPGNEQFF. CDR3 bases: TGTGCCAGCAGTTGGACAGGCACCCCTGGGAATGAGCAGTTCTTC.

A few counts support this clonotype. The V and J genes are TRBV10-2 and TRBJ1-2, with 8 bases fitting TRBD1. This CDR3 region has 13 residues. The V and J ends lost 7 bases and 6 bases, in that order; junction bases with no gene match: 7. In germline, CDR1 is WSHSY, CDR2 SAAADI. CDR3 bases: TGCGCCAGCAACGACAGGGGTGTTAATGGCTACACCTTC. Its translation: CASNDRGVNGYTF.

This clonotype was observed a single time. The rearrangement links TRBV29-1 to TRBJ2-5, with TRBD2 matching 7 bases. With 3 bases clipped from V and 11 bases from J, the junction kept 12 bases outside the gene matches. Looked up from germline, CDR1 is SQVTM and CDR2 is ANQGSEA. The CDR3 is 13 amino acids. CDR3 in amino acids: CSVDKNPGREQYF. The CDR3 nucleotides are TGCAGCGTTGATAAAAACCCCGGGCGGGAGCAGTACTTC.

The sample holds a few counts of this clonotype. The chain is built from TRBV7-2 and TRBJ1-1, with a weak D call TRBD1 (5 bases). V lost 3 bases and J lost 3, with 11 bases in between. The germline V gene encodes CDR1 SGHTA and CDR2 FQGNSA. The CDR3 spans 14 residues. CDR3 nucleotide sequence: TGTGCCAGCAGCTTTGCGGGGGTAGACACTGAAGCTTTCTTT. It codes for CASSFAGVDTEAFF.

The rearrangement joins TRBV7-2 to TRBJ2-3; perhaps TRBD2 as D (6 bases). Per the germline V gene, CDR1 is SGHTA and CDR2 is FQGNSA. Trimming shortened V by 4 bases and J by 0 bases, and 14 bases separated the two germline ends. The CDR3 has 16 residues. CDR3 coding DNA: TGTGCCAGCAGCTCAACCGGGGGAACTAGCACAGATACGCAGTATTTT. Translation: CASSSTGGTSTDTQYF.

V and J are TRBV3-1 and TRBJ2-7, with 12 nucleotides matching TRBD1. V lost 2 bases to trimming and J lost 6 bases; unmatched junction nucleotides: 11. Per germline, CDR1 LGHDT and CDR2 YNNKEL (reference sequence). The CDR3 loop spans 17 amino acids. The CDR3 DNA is TGTGCCAGCAGCCAACCCCACGGGACAGGGGGCTACGGCGAGCAGTACTTC. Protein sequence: CASSQPHGTGGYGEQYF.

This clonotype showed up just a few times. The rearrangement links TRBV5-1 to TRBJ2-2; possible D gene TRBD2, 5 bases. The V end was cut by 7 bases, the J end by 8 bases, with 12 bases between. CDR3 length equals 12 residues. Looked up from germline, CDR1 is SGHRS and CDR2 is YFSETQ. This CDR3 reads CASATRGGELFF. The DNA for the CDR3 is TGCGCCAGCGCGACCCGGGGAGGGGAGCTGTTTTTT.

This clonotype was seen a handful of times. The CDR3 here is CAWSGSRSLQNSPLHF. The CDR3 nucleotides are TGTGCCTGGAGTGGTAGCCGGAGCCTGCAAAATTCACCCCTCCACTTT. The J gene is TRBJ1-6, the V gene TRBV30; the D is unclear. Trimming shortened V by 1 base and J by 7 bases, and 17 bases separated the two germline ends. This CDR3 has 16 amino acids. From germline, CDR1 is GTSNPN and CDR2 SVGIG (reference sequence).

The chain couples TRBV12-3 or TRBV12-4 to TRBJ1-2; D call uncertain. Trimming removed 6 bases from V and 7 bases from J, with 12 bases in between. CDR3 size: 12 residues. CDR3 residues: CASRSRTGGYTF. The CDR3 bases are TGTGCCAGCAGGAGTCGGACCGGTGGCTACACCTTC.

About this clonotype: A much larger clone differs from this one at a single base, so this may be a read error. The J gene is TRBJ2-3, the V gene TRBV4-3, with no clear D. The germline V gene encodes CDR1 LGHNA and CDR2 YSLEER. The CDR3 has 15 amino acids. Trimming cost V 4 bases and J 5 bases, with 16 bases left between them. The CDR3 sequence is CASSLDRGKGDTQYF. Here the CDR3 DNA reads TGCGCCAGCAGCCTAGATAGAGGTAAAGGAGATACGCAGTATTTT.

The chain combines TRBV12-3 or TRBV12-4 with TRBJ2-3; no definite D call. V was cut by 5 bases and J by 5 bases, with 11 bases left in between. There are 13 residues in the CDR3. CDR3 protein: CASSIDFLDTQYF. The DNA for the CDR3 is TGTGCCAGCAGTATAGACTTCCTAGATACGCAGTATTTT.

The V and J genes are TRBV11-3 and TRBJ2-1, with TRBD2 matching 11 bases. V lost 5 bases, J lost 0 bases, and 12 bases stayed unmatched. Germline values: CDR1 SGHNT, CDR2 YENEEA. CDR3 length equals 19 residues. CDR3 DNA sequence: TGTGCCAGCAGCCGGACTAGCGGGTCCAAGGGGAGCTCCTACAATGAGCAGTTCTTC. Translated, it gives CASSRTSGSKGSSYNEQFF. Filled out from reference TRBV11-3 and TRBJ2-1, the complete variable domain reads EAGVVQSPRYKIIEKKQPVAFWCNPISGHNTLYWYLQNLGQGPELLIRYENEEAVDDSQLPKDRFSAERLKGVDSTLKIQPAELGDSAVYLCASSRTSGSKGSSYNEQFFGPGTRLTVL.

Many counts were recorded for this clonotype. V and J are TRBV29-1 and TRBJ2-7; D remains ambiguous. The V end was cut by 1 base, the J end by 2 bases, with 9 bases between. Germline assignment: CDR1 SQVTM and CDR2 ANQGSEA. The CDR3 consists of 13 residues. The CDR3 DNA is TGCAGCGTTGAAGGTCCGGCAGCCTACGAGCAGTACTTC. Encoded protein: CSVEGPAAYEQYF.

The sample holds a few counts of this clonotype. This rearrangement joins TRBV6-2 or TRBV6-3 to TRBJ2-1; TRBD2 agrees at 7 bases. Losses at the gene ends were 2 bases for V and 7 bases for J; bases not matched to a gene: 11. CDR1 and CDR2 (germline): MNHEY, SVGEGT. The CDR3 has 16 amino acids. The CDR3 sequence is CASSYGPGGRGNEQFF. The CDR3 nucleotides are TGTGCCAGCAGTTACGGTCCGGGCGGGAGAGGTAATGAGCAGTTCTTC.

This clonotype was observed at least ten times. Here the CDR3 DNA reads TGCAGTGCTAGACAGGGGTTGGATGAGCAGTTCTTC. Translated: CSARQGLDEQFF. This chain joins TRBV20-1 and TRBJ2-1, with D possibly TRBD1 on 6 matching bases. The V and J ends lost 2 bases and 8 bases respectively, with 10 bases between them. Germline-derived CDR1 and CDR2 are DFQATT and SNEGSKA (reference sequence). The CDR3 is 12 amino acids.

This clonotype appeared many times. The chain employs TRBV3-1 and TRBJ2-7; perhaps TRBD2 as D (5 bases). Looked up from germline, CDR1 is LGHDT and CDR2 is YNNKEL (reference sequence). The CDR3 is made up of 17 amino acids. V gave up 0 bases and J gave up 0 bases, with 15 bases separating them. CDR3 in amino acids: CASSQDYRSGSSYEQYF. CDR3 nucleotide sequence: TGTGCCAGCAGCCAAGATTACCGGAGCGGAAGCTCCTACGAGCAGTACTTC.

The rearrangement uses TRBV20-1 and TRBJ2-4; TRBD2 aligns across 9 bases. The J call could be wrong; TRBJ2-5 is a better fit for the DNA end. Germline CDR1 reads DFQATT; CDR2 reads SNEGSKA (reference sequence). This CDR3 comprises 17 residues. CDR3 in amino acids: CSARAAGGREVQETQYF. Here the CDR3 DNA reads TGCAGTGCTAGAGCGGCGGGGGGGCGGGAGGTTCAAGAGACCCAGTACTTC.

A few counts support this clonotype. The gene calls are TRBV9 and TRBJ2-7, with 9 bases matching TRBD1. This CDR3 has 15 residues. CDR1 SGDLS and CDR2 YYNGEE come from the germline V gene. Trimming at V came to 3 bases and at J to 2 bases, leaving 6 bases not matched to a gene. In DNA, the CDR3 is TGTGCCAGCAGCGGCGGGACAGGGATTCCCTACGAGCAGTACTTC. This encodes CASSGGTGIPYEQYF.

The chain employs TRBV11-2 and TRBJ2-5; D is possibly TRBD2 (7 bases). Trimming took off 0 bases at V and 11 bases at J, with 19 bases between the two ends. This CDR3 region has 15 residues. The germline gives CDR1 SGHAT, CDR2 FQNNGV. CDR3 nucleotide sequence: TGTGCCAGCAGCTTAGAGGGGGGGGCAAACAATGAGCAGTACTTC. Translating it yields CASSLEGGANNEQYF.

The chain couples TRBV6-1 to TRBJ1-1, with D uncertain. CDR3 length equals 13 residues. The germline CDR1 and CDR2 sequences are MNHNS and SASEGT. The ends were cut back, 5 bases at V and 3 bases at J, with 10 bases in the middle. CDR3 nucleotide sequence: TGTGCCAGCAGTCAAGGGCGGGACACTGAAGCTTTCTTT. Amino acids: CASSQGRDTEAFF.

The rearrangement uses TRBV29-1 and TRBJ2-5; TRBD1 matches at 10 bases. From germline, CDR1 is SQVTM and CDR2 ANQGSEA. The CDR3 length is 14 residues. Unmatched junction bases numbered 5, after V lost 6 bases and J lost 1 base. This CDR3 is CSVRDRGSQETQYF. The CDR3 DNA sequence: TGCAGCGTCCGGGACAGGGGATCCCAAGAGACCCAGTACTTC.

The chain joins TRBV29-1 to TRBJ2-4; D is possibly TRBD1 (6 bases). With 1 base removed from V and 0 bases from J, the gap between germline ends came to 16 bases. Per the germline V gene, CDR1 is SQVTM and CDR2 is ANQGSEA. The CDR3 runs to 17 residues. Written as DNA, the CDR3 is TGCAGCGTTGAAGCTCTGAACAGGGCCCCAGCCAAAAACATTCAGTACTTC. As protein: CSVEALNRAPAKNIQYF.

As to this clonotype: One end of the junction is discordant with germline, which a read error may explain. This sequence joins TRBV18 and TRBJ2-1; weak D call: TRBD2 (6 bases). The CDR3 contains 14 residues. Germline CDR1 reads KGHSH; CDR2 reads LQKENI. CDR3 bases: TGTGCCAGCTCACAACGGGACTCCGACAATGAGCAGTTCTTC. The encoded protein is CASSQRDSDNEQFF.

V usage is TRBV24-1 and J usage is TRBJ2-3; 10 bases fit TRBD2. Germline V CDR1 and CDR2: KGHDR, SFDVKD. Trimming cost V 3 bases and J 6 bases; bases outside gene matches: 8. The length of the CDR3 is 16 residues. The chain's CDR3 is CATSDPSGGAGDTQYF. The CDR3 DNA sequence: TGTGCCACCAGTGATCCAAGCGGGGGGGCCGGGGATACGCAGTATTTT.

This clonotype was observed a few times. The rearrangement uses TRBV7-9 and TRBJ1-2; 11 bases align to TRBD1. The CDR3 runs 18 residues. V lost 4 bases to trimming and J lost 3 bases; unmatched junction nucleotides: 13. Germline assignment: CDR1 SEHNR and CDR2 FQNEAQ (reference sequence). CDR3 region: CASSSQGQGVSSDYGYTF. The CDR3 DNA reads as TGTGCCAGCAGCTCTCAGGGACAGGGGGTGAGCTCCGACTATGGCTACACCTTC.

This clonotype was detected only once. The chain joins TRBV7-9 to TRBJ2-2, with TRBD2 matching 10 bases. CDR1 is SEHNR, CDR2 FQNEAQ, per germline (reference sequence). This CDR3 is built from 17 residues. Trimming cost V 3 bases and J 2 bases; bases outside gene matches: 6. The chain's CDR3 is CASSFPSGGSNTGELFF. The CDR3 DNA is TGTGCCAGCAGCTTCCCTAGCGGGGGATCCAACACCGGGGAGCTGTTTTTT.

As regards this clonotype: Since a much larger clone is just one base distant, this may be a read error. CDR3 bases: TGTACCATCAGTGACCCTCCGACGGCTAACTATGGCTACACCTTC. This gives the protein CTISDPPTANYGYTF. V usage is TRBV10-3 and J usage is TRBJ1-2; no clear D. CDR3 size: 15 residues. Germline V gene data show CDR1 as ENHRY and CDR2 as SYGVKD.

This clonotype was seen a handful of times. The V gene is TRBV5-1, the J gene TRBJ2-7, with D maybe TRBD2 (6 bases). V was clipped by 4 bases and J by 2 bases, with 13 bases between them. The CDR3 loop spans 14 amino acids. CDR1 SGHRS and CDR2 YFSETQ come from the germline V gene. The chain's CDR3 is CASSVQGEAYEQYF. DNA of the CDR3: TGCGCCAGCAGCGTGCAAGGGGAGGCCTACGAGCAGTACTTC.

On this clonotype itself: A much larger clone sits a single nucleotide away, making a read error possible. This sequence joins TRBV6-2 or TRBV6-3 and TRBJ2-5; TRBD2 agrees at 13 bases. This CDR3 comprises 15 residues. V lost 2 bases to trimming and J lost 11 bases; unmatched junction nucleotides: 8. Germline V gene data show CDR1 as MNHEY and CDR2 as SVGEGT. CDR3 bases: TGTGCCAGCAGTTACGGGACTAGCGGGAACAATGAGCAGTACTTC. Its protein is CASSYGTSGNNEQYF.